The rows below give T cell receptor beta chains drawn from one sample of a study of identical twins. TCRdb used MiXCR to reprocess the 5' RACE reads, holding one entry per CDR3 protein. The table records about 530,000 distinct CDR3 sequences, roughly 15% of them present only once. These data were also filed under a second study, of yellow fever vaccine responses in identical twins.

Sample: CD4+ T cells sorted from blood. These receptors all come from a woman younger than 30 in good health. CDR3s include the opening cysteine and the closing phenylalanine or tryptophan. A D gene is named only where the DNA matches it firmly. Clone size is stated in some rows and not others, as once, few, many or a class when expanded.

-,TRBV21-1,-,TRBJ2-3,CASSQGVQGPIGTQYF,TGTGCCAGCAGCCAAGGAGTACAGGGACCCATAGGTACGCAGTATTTT
-,TRBV7-9,-,TRBJ1-5,CASSQSGQPQHF,TGTGCCAGCAGCCAGTCTGGGCAGCCCCAGCATTTT
once,TRBV14,-,TRBJ2-3,CASTPSLTDTQYF,TGTGCCAGCACCCCAAGCCTCACAGATACGCAGTATTTT
few,TRBV11-2,TRBD2,TRBJ2-1,CASSGRELYNEQFF,TGTGCCAGTAGCGGGAGGGAGCTTTACAATGAGCAGTTCTTC
-,TRBV13,-,TRBJ1-1,CASSWGQKVTEASF,TGTGCCAGCAGCTGGGGGCAGAAAGTCACTGAAGCTTCCTTT
few,TRBV5-1,-,TRBJ2-4,CASSERAPGDLAKNIQYF,TGCGCCAGCAGCGAGAGGGCCCCAGGGGACTTAGCCAAAAACATTCAGTACTTC
-,TRBV12-3/TRBV12-4,-,TRBJ1-2,CASSRSPGYTF,TGTGCCAGCAGTAGGAGCCCTGGCTACACCTTC
-,TRBV25-1,TRBD1,TRBJ1-4,CASSGPGGSEKLFF,TGTGCCAGCAGTGGCCCAGGGGGCTCTGAAAAACTGTTTTTT
-,TRBV3-1,-,TRBJ2-7,CASSRRGSEYEQYF,TGTGCCAGCAGCCGACGGGGTAGCGAATACGAGCAGTACTTC
few,TRBV5-1,-,TRBJ2-3,CASSSGGSGTDTQYF,TGCGCCAGCAGCTCCGGGGGTTCGGGCACAGATACGCAGTATTTT
few,TRBV5-1,-,TRBJ2-2,CASSPRQDATGELFF,TGCGCCAGCAGCCCTCGACAGGATGCCACCGGGGAGCTGTTTTTT
few,TRBV20-1,TRBD1,TRBJ1-2,CSARTGHLYGYTF,TGCAGTGCTAGGACAGGGCATCTCTATGGCTACACCTTC
few,TRBV5-1,-,TRBJ2-3,CASSWSGGIGTDTQYF,TGCGCCAGCAGCTGGAGTGGGGGTATTGGCACAGATACGCAGTATTTT
few,TRBV5-1,TRBD2,TRBJ2-1,CASSPWGLAGSDEQFF,TGCGCCAGCAGCCCCTGGGGACTAGCGGGGTCGGATGAGCAGTTCTTC
-,TRBV12-3/TRBV12-4,-,TRBJ2-1,CASSFSGAQGEQFF,TGTGCCAGCAGTTTTTCCGGGGCCCAGGGTGAGCAGTTCTTC
-,TRBV28,TRBD2,TRBJ2-7,CASSSPSGFPYEQYF,TGTGCCAGCAGTTCCCCTAGCGGGTTTCCCTACGAGCAGTACTTC
-,TRBV12-3/TRBV12-4,TRBD1,TRBJ1-1,CASSTTGKTEAFF,TGTGCCAGCAGTACGACAGGGAAGACTGAAGCTTTCTTT
-,TRBV7-2,-,TRBJ2-2,CASSFTRKTGELFF,TGTGCCAGCAGCTTTACACGGAAAACCGGGGAGCTGTTTTTT
-,TRBV29-1,-,TRBJ1-1,CGAGGLNTEAFF,TGCGGCGCGGGGGGCCTGAACACTGAAGCTTTCTTT
few,TRBV29-1,-,TRBJ2-7,CSVVRVGTYEQYF,TGCAGCGTTGTTCGGGTGGGGACCTACGAGCAGTACTTC
few,TRBV9,TRBD2,TRBJ2-2,CASSAPGLADTGELFF,TGTGCCAGCAGCGCTCCGGGACTAGCGGACACCGGGGAGCTGTTTTTT
-,TRBV20-1,-,TRBJ2-1,CSALGRISYNEQFF,TGCAGTGCATTGGGGAGGATTTCCTACAATGAGCAGTTCTTC
-,TRBV6-2/TRBV6-3,-,TRBJ2-1,CASSQFVEQFF,TGTGCCAGCAGCCAGTTTGTTGAGCAGTTCTTC
few,TRBV4-1,TRBD1,TRBJ2-3,CASKTGGAGDTQYF,TGCGCCAGCAAGACAGGGGGCGCGGGAGATACGCAGTATTTT
few,TRBV6-2/TRBV6-3,TRBD1,TRBJ1-6,CASSSGQNQNSPLHF,TGTGCCAGCAGTTCGGGACAGAATCAGAATTCACCCCTCCACTTT
-,TRBV5-1,-,TRBJ2-5,CASSPDDSGAWTQYF,TGCGCCAGCAGCCCGGACGACAGTGGGGCTTGGACCCAGTACTTC
few,TRBV5-1,-,TRBJ1-4,CASRRGSEKLFF,TGCGCCAGCAGAAGAGGCAGCGAAAAACTGTTTTTT
-,TRBV6-6,-,TRBJ2-1,CASSASSEQFF,TGTGCCAGCAGTGCCTCCAGTGAGCAGTTCTTC
-,TRBV2,TRBD1,TRBJ2-2,CASSDRTGNTGELFF,TGTGCCAGCAGTGACCGGACAGGGAACACCGGGGAGCTGTTTTTT
-,TRBV10-3,-,TRBJ2-1,CAISHGIRYNEQFF,TGTGCCATCAGCCACGGGATCCGCTACAATGAGCAGTTCTTC
few,TRBV10-3,TRBD2,TRBJ2-7,CAISASGAYEQYF,TGTGCCATCAGTGCTAGCGGAGCCTACGAGCAGTACTTC
few,TRBV10-3,-,TRBJ1-1,CATSFGETEAFF,TGTGCCACCTCGTTCGGCGAAACTGAAGCTTTCTTT
few,TRBV5-6,TRBD1,TRBJ1-1,CASSYQGARVTEAFF,TGTGCCAGCAGCTACCAGGGGGCTAGGGTCACTGAAGCTTTCTTT
-,TRBV18,TRBD1,TRBJ2-3,CASSPPRTGGRDTQYF,TGTGCCAGCTCACCCCCACGGACAGGGGGCAGAGATACGCAGTATTTT
few,TRBV24-1,TRBD1,TRBJ2-1,CATSGQGVNEQFF,TGTGCCACCAGTGGACAGGGTGTGAATGAGCAGTTCTTC
-,TRBV29-1,-,TRBJ2-3,CSVEGTGGGTDTQYF,TGCAGCGTTGAAGGAACAGGGGGGGGTACAGATACGCAGTATTTT